This T cell receptor (beta chain) emerged from a study of long-term antiretroviral therapy in people with HIV. Running of the v3.0 immunoSEQ assay took place at survey level. TCRdb's table, derived via immunoSEQ multiplex PCR, lists solely in-frame clones and lacks some. The repertoire includes some 23,000 clones, almost 85% of them detected once, and 5% sits in the top ten. In the case of this clone: Its antigen is as yet unknown.

Points from the study as a whole: HIV repertoires had narrower CDR3 length ranges than controls.

CDR3 length equals 13 residues. Germline V lookup: CDR1 KGHSH, CDR2 LQKENI. Trimming cost V 6 bases and J 3 bases, with 12 bases left between them. The receptor was derived from a man aged 50-60 years with HIV. The chain carries TRBV18 and TRBJ2-7; no clear D. Specimen: unsorted PBMCs, collected 0.3 years after starting antiretroviral therapy. The CDR3 protein is CASSETNSYEQYF. The CDR3 coding sequence is TGTGCCAGCTCGGAAACTAACAGCTACGAGCAGTACTTC.